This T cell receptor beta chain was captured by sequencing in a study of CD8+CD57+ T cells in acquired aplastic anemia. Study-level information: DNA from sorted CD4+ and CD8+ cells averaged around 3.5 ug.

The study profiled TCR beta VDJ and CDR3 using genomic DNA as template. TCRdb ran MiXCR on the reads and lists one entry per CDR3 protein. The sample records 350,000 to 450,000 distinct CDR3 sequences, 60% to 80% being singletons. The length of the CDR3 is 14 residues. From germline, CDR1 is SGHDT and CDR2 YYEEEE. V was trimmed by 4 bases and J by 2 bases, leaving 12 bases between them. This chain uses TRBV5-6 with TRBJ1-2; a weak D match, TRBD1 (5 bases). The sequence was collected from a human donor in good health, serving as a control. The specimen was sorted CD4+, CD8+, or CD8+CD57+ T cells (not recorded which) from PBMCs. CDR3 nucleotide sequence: TGTGCCAGCAGCCTGCGGACACCGAACTATGGCTACACCTTC. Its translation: CASSLRTPNYGYTF.